A selection of T cell receptor beta chains follows, all from one sample in a study of T cell clonotyping in hematopoietic cell transplantation. Measured with immunoSEQ multiplex PCR; TCRdb has only the in-frame clones, and not every one. The table has 11,000 to 15,000 clones, roughly 60% seen once; the top ten hold roughly 10%. The sample was PBMCs. The source is a human donor who either received an allogeneic hematopoietic cell transplant for a myeloid malignancy or was a related donor (not recorded which). Some clones in this sample may be carry-over from other donors' samples. CDR3s include the opening cysteine and the closing phenylalanine or tryptophan. The D gene is left open where the match is weak. Part of the rows lack a size; the others show once, few, many or a class for expanded clones.

d_gene,abundance,j_gene,len,v_gene,CDR3aa,CDR3nt
.,.,TRBJ1-6,15,TRBV5-6,CASSVGSSYNSPLHF,TGTGCCAGCAGCGTGGGCAGCTCCTATAATTCACCCCTCCACTTT
.,.,TRBJ1-5,14,TRBV5-6,CASSYRDSNQPQHF,TGTGCCAGCAGCTACAGGGATAGCAATCAGCCCCAGCATTTT
.,.,TRBJ1-1,11,TRBV29-1,CSVALVNVAFF,TGCAGCGTTGCCCTAGTGAACGTGGCTTTCTTT
TRBD2,few,TRBJ2-7,15,TRBV5-1,CASSSSGGPAYEQYF,TGCGCCAGCAGCTCCAGCGGGGGGCCGGCCTACGAGCAGTACTTC
TRBD1,.,TRBJ1-4,15,TRBV30,CAWSGGTGVGEKLFF,TGTGCCTGGAGTGGGGGGACAGGGGTTGGTGAAAAACTGTTTTTT
.,.,TRBJ2-7,14,TRBV16,CASSPYIRGNEQYF,TGTGCCAGCAGCCCCTACATCCGGGGCAACGAGCAGTACTTC
.,.,TRBJ2-1,15,TRBV7-2,CASSLLASSYNEQFF,TGTGCCAGCAGCTTACTAGCGAGCTCCTACAATGAGCAGTTCTTC
.,.,TRBJ1-2,15,TRBV19,CASSIRTATGHGYTF,TGTGCCAGTAGTATCCGGACAGCGACGGGTCATGGCTACACCTTC
.,.,TRBJ1-3,14,TRBV6-5,CASRGFRSGNTIYF,TGTGCCAGCAGGGGATTTCGCTCTGGAAACACCATATATTTT
TRBD1,few,TRBJ1-1,11,TRBV30,CAWRRTGRAFF,TGTGCCTGGAGGAGGACAGGGAGAGCTTTCTTT
.,.,TRBJ2-3,14,TRBV9,CASSGLQGPDTQYF,TGTGCCAGCAGCGGGCTCCAGGGTCCAGATACGCAGTATTTT
.,.,TRBJ1-2,13,TRBV30,CAWSVEANYGYTF,TGTGCCTGGAGTGTGGAAGCTAACTATGGCTACACCTTC
.,few,TRBJ1-1,14,TRBV9,CASSVGEGLWEAFF,TGTGCCAGCAGCGTAGGAGAGGGACTATGGGAAGCTTTCTTT
TRBD2,.,TRBJ2-7,15,TRBV5-6,CASSLWGLVPYEQYF,TGTGCCAGCAGCTTGTGGGGACTAGTGCCTTACGAGCAGTACTTC
TRBD1,.,TRBJ1-5,14,TRBV6-1,CASSGQGGNQPQHF,TGTGCCAGCAGTGGACAGGGTGGCAATCAGCCCCAGCATTTT
.,.,TRBJ2-7,14,TRBV2,CASSEVAYNYEQYF,TGTGCCAGCTCCGAGGTGGCTTACAACTACGAGCAGTACTTC
.,few,TRBJ2-2,16,TRBV4-3,CASSSWAGANTGELFF,TGCGCCAGCAGCTCCTGGGCAGGGGCTAACACCGGGGAGCTGTTTTTT
.,few,TRBJ2-7,16,TRBV5-6,CASSPRFGGASYEQYF,TGTGCCAGCAGCCCAAGATTTGGCGGAGCCTCCTACGAGCAGTACTTC
.,.,TRBJ1-5,14,TRBV6-1,CASSGGNSNQPQHF,TGTGCCAGCAGCGGCGGGAATAGCAATCAGCCCCAGCATTTT
TRBD1,.,TRBJ1-2,13,TRBV2,CASSLTGGVGYTF,TGTGCCAGCAGCCTGACAGGGGGCGTTGGCTACACCTTC
TRBD1,few,TRBJ1-2,13,TRBV29-1,CSVTGTAFYGYTF,TGCAGCGTAACCGGGACAGCATTCTATGGCTACACCTTC
TRBD2,.,TRBJ2-1,14,TRBV6-5,CASSGTRGREEQFF,TGTGCCAGCAGCGGGACTAGAGGCCGCGAGGAGCAGTTCTTC
.,.,TRBJ2-1,14,TRBV28,CASKNRGRHDEQFF,TGTGCCAGCAAAAACAGAGGGCGACACGATGAGCAGTTCTTC
.,.,TRBJ1-2,13,TRBV27,CASSLWGNYGYTF,TGTGCCAGCAGTTTATGGGGGAACTATGGCTACACCTTC
.,.,TRBJ2-7,11,TRBV7-2,CASSQQGGQYF,TGTGCCAGCAGCCAGCAGGGTGGGCAGTACTTC
TRBD2,.,TRBJ2-2,16,TRBV30,CAWSGLAGRNTGELFF,TGTGCCTGGAGTGGGCTAGCGGGGCGGAACACCGGGGAGCTGTTTTTT
TRBD1,.,TRBJ1-1,12,TRBV29-1,CSGDRGGTEAFF,TGCAGCGGGGACAGGGGTGGCACTGAAGCTTTCTTT
.,.,TRBJ1-5,14,TRBV7-6,CASSLGGRNQPQHF,TGTGCCAGCAGCTTAGGGGGCAGAAATCAGCCCCAGCATTTT
TRBD2,few,TRBJ2-7,13,TRBV6-5,CASSLAASYEQYF,TGTGCCAGCAGCCTAGCGGCCTCCTACGAGCAGTACTTC
TRBD1,.,TRBJ1-5,14,TRBV29-1,CSVVGQGPGQPQHF,TGCAGCGTTGTGGGACAGGGTCCGGGTCAGCCCCAGCATTTT
TRBD1,.,TRBJ1-2,15,TRBV6-1,CASSGFWDRGYGYTF,TGTGCCAGCAGTGGATTCTGGGACAGGGGATATGGCTACACCTTC
.,.,TRBJ2-3,12,TRBV27,CASSYLGDTQYF,TGTGCCAGCAGTTATCTTGGGGATACGCAGTATTTT
.,.,TRBJ2-7,15,TRBV7-8,CASSLSLSGSYEQYF,TGTGCCAGCAGCTTAAGCCTATCGGGCAGCTACGAGCAGTACTTC
.,.,TRBJ1-4,13,TRBV29-1,CSVGGSANEKLFF,TGCAGCGTTGGGGGGTCGGCTAATGAAAAACTGTTTTTT
.,few,TRBJ2-5,14,TRBV5-1,CASSPGTPQETQYF,TGCGCCAGCAGCCCGGGGACACCTCAAGAGACCCAGTACTTC
.,.,TRBJ1-1,14,TRBV14,CASSLAPGVTEAFF,TGTGCCAGCAGCCTTGCCCCAGGGGTCACTGAAGCTTTCTTT
.,.,TRBJ1-5,14,TRBV6-5,CASSYTGWNQPQHF,TGTGCCAGCAGTTACACCGGGTGGAATCAGCCCCAGCATTTT
TRBD2,few,TRBJ2-7,16,TRBV6-1,CASSVGVGSGRYEQYF,TGTGCCAGCAGTGTAGGGGTGGGTAGCGGGCGCTACGAGCAGTACTTC
.,few,TRBJ2-5,12,TRBV6-1,CASSSPGETQYF,TGTGCCAGCAGTTCCCCCGGAGAGACCCAGTACTTC
.,.,TRBJ2-7,12,TRBV6-5,CASSRDSYEQYF,TGTGCCAGTTCACGGGACTCCTACGAGCAGTACTTC
.,medium-sized,TRBJ2-3,17,TRBV11-2,CASSLGDLARGADTQYF,TGTGCCAGCAGCTTAGGCGACCTAGCGAGGGGGGCAGATACGCAGTATTTT
TRBD1,.,TRBJ2-4,17,TRBV7-8,CASSSNNRGLAKNIQYF,TGTGCCAGCAGCTCAAACAACAGGGGTCTAGCCAAAAACATTCAGTACTTC
.,.,TRBJ2-7,18,TRBV30,CAWSWISYLQGTRGEQYF,TGTGCCTGGAGTTGGATCAGCTACTTACAGGGGACGCGGGGCGAGCAGTACTTC
.,few,TRBJ2-2,15,TRBV4-1,CASSQGSWNTGELFF,TGCGCCAGCAGCCAGGGTAGCTGGAACACCGGGGAGCTGTTTTTT
.,.,TRBJ2-5,15,TRBV5-1,CASSRTDIFSYEQYF,TGCGCCAGCAGCCGGACGGACATTTTCTCCTACGAACAGTACTTC
.,few,TRBJ2-3,15,TRBV4-3,CASSQEVGGTDTQYF,TGCGCCAGCAGCCAAGAAGTTGGGGGGACAGATACGCAGTATTTT
TRBD1,.,TRBJ1-2,15,TRBV28,CASSSLRQGGYGYTF,TGTGCCAGCAGTTCCCTGAGACAGGGCGGCTATGGCTACACCTTC
.,.,TRBJ1-2,14,TRBV6-6,CASSYSMGQAGYTF,TGTGCCAGCAGTTACTCGATGGGGCAGGCTGGCTACACCTTC
.,.,TRBJ1-1,14,TRBV30,CAWRGMGGMTEAFF,TGTGCCTGGAGGGGGATGGGAGGGATGACTGAAGCTTTCTTT
.,few,TRBJ1-1,14,TRBV9,CASSVGGVRTEAFF,TGTGCCAGCAGCGTAGGCGGGGTGAGAACTGAAGCTTTCTTT
.,.,TRBJ1-1,13,TRBV7-9,CASRWTVNTEAFF,TGTGCCAGCAGATGGACAGTGAACACTGAAGCTTTCTTT